This TCR beta chain was recorded in a study of blood T cell repertoires in COVID-19. Looking at the study overall: The cDNA or gDNA used as material had been derived from T cells, B-cell-depleted T cells, or PBMCs.

Libraries were prepared by immunoSEQ multiplex PCR; TCRdb keeps only in-frame clonotypes and omits some of them. Of 210,000 or so clones listed, 92% are singletons. Sequences were obtained from peripheral blood. The origin of this receptor is a young man with acute or convalescent COVID-19.

The CDR3 DNA reads TGTGCCAGCAGCCCCGCCCAAACAGGGAACAATGAGCAGTTCTTC. It translates to CASSPAQTGNNEQFF. The chain is built from TRBV7-3 and TRBJ2-1; weak D call: TRBD1 (6 bases). Trimming took off 5 bases at V and 5 bases at J, with 16 bases between the two ends. The CDR3 consists of 15 residues. Germline-derived CDR1 and CDR2 are SGHTA and FQGTGA.